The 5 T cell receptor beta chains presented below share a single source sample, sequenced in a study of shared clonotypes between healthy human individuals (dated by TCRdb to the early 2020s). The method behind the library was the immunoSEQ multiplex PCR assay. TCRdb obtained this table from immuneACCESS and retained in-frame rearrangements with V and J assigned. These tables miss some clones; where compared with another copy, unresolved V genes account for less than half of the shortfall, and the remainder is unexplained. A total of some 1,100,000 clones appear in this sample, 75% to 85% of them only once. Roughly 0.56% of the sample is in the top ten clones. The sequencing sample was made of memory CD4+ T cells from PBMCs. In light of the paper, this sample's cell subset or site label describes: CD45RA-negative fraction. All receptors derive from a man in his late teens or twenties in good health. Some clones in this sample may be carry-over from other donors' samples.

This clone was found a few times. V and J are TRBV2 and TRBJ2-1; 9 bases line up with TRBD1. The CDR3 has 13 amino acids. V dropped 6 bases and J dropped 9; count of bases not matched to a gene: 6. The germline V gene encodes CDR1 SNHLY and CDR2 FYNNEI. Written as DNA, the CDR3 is TGTGCCAGCAGCCGGGACAGGGCGGGTGAGCAGTTCTTC. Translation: CASSRDRAGEQFF.

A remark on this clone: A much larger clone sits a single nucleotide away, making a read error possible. CDR3 in amino acids: CASSSTRDMDVDRDYTF. CDR3 in DNA: TGTGCCAGCAGCTCAACTCGGGACATGGACGTGGATCGTGACTACACCTTC. The V gene is TRBV11-2, the J gene TRBJ1-2; D possibly corresponds to TRBD1 (6 bases). The CDR3 runs 17 residues. Per germline, CDR1 SGHAT and CDR2 FQNNGV. Trimming stripped 4 bases from V and 10 bases from J, with 28 bases between. The whole variable domain, filled in from reference TRBV11-2 and TRBJ1-2, reads EAGVAQSPRYKIIEKRQSVAFWCNPISGHATLYWYQQILGQGPKLLIQFQNNGVVDDSQLPKDRFSAERLKGVDSTLKIQPAKLEDSAVYLCASSSTRDMDVDRDYTFGSGTRLTVV.

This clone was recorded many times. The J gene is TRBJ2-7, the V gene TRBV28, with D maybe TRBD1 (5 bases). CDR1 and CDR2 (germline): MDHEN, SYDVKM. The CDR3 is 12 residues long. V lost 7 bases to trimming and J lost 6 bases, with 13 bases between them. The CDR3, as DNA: TGTGCCAGCAATACCAGGGCGTCCGAGCAGTACTTC. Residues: CASNTRASEQYF.

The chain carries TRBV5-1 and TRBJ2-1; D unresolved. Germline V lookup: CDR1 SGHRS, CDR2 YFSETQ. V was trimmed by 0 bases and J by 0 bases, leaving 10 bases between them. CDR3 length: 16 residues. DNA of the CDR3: TGCGCCAGCAGCTTGGGGGTTTCGGGCTCCTACAATGAGCAGTTCTTC. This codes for CASSLGVSGSYNEQFF.

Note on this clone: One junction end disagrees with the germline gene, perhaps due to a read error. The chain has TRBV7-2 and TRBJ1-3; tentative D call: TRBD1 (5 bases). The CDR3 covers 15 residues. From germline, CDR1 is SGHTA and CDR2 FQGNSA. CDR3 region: CASSLVRVPGNTIYF. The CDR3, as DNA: TGTGCCAGCAGTTTAGTCAGGGTCCCCGGAAACACCATATATTTT.